This TCR beta chain was captured in a study of shared clonotypes between healthy human individuals. Germline CDR1 reads KGHSH; CDR2 reads LQKENI. The CDR3 consists of 17 residues. V shed 5 bases and J shed 1 base, with 21 bases lying between them. Per the original data handling: There were no quality scores in the junction-only immunoSEQ sequences, so filtering differed. Data came from immunoSEQ multiplex PCR; TCRdb stores just in-frame clones and leaves some out. The V and J calls and clone size come from that table; D and trimming were worked out from the DNA. The data contain over a million clones, approximately 98.5% of them seen just once; the ten biggest clones take up approximately 0.4%.

The sequence was collected from a man aged 30-40 years in good health. V and J are TRBV18 and TRBJ2-7; tentative D call: TRBD2 (6 bases). Source material: naive CD4+ T cells sorted from blood. Documented subset: CD45RA+ positively selected. CDR3 DNA: TGTGCCAGCTCATTCCAGGCGTTGACTAGAAAATCCTACGAGCAGTACTTC. Translation gives CASSFQALTRKSYEQYF.